This TCR beta chain was retrieved from a study of T cells after posttransplantation cyclophosphamide. Comment on this clone: Its antigen is unknown.

Repertoires were generated with immunoSEQ multiplex PCR, while TCRdb's copy carries only in-frame clones and drops some. The sample includes some 4,500 clones, approximately 60% seen only once; the top ten take approximately 20%. There are 15 residues in the CDR3. The ends lost 3 bases at V and 4 bases at J; junction bases unmatched: 5. Germline V gene lookup returns CDR1 SGHAT and CDR2 FQDESV (reference sequence). The study's findings and limits: TRB overlap between skin or GI tissue T cells and blood was limited.

This TCR was sampled from a woman between 55 and 75 years old in good health, CMV-negative, and a related stem cell transplant donor. The chain recombines TRBV11-1 with TRBJ2-3; 9 bases fit TRBD2. Sequenced material: memory CD8+ T cells sorted from blood. CDR3 coding DNA: TGTGCCAGCAGCTTGGGTAGCGGGAGCTCAGATACGCAGTATTTT. It is translated as CASSLGSGSSDTQYF.